This T cell receptor beta chain was recorded in a study of Graves' ophthalmopathy and Graves' hyperthyroidism. Findings and limits, study-wide: Most expanded thyroid clonotypes above 0.001 frequency also appeared in blood.

TCR beta CDR3 regions were amplified from RNA transcripts. A first-round RT-PCR used HTBI primers, followed by a second-round multiplex PCR. TCRdb called the multiplex PCR reads again in MiXCR, with one record for every CDR3 protein. The sample shows some 380,000 distinct CDR3 sequences, just over 15% of them seen only once. Trimming took 2 bases from V and 0 from J, leaving 11 bases between them. Germline lookup yields CDR1 MGHRA and CDR2 YSYEKL. The CDR3 has 16 residues. This clonotype appeared many times. Its specificity is not known. Hyperthyroidism was considered stable when no ophthalmopathy appeared within 18 months of follow-up.

The chain joins TRBV4-1 to TRBJ1-3; no firm D call. Sequenced material: peripheral blood. This TCR derives from a woman aged 18-29 years with stable Graves' hyperthyroidism. Here the CDR3 reads CASSQLTLNSGNTIYF. CDR3 in DNA: TGCGCCAGCAGCCAACTGACCCTCAACTCTGGAAACACCATATATTTT.